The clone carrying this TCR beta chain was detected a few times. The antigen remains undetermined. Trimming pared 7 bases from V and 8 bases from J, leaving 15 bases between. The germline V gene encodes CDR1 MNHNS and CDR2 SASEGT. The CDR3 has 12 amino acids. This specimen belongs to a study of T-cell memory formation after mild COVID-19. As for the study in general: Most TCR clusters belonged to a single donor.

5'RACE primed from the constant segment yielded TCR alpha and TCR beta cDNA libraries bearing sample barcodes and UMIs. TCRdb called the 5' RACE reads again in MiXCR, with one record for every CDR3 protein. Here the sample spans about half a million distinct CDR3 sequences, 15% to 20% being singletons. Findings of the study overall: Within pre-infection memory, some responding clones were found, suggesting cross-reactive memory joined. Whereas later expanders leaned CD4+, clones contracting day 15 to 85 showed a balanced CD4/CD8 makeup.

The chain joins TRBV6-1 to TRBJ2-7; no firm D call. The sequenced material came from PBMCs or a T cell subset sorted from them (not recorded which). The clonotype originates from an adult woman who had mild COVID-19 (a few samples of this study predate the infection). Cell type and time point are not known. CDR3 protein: CASTLRTRQQYF. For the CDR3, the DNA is TGTGCCAGCACCCTCCGGACCCGCCAGCAGTACTTC.